One and the same sample provided the 22 T cell receptor beta chains below, sequenced in a study of blood T cells in healthy people across ages. The second PCR ran roughly 7 to 12 cycles with a sample-barcoded 5' primer and J-beta primers. Each CDR3 protein gets one entry after TCRdb re-called the 5' RACE reads with MiXCR. Here the sample spans 700,000 to 850,000 distinct CDR3 sequences, about 48% being singletons. Sequencing used blood. The receptors derive from an elderly man in good health.

This clonotype has a handful of counts. One junction end disagrees with the germline gene, perhaps due to a read error. V is TRBV7-9 and J is TRBJ2-1, with D possibly being TRBD1 or TRBD2 (5 bases each). This CDR3 has 15 amino acids. Germline CDR1 SEHNR, CDR2 FQNEAQ (reference sequence). This CDR3 reads CASSLLGESYNEQFF. The CDR3 region has the DNA TGCGCCAGCAGTCTCTTGGGGGAATCCTACAATGAGCAGTTCTTC.

The rearrangement uses TRBV6-5 and TRBJ2-5, with D perhaps being TRBD1 or TRBD2 (5 bases each). Germline values: CDR1 MNHEY, CDR2 SVGAGI. The CDR3 contains 13 residues. V dropped 7 bases and J dropped 11 bases, with 20 bases sitting between them. The CDR3 nucleotides read TGTGCCAGCAACCCCCGGGGCTACAATGAGCAGTACTTC. It specifies CASNPRGYNEQYF.

This clonotype occurred a few times. The J gene is TRBJ2-7, the V gene TRBV6-2 or TRBV6-3; 8 nucleotides match TRBD2. The CDR3 spans 13 residues. The V gene end was trimmed by 6 bases and the J gene end by 0 bases; junction bases not matched to a gene: 1. CDR1 and CDR2 (germline): MNHEY, SVGEGT. The CDR3 here is CASRGTSSYEQYF. Here the CDR3 DNA reads TGTGCCAGCAGGGGGACTAGCTCCTACGAGCAGTACTTC.

The V and J genes are TRBV11-1 and TRBJ1-2; 11 bases line up with TRBD1. Looked up from germline, CDR1 is SGHAT and CDR2 is FQDESV (reference sequence). The CDR3 loop spans 15 amino acids. V lost 5 bases and J lost 3; bases outside the gene matches: 5. This CDR3 is CASSPDRGLDYGYTF. For the CDR3, the DNA is TGTGCCAGCAGCCCGGACAGGGGGCTTGACTATGGCTACACCTTC.

This clonotype has more than one count but fewer than ten. CDR3 amino acids: CASSELLAGSETQYF. The CDR3 coding sequence is TGTGCCAGCAGTGAACTACTAGCGGGATCCGAGACCCAGTACTTC. The chain links TRBV2 to TRBJ2-5; 10 bases fit TRBD2. The CDR3 spans 15 residues. Germline values: CDR1 SNHLY, CDR2 FYNNEI. V lost 2 bases and J lost 5; bases outside the gene matches: 5.

CDR3 sequence: CASSPLAAPYNEQYF. DNA of the CDR3: TGTGCCAGCAGCCCCCTAGCGGCTCCCTACAATGAGCAGTACTTC. V is TRBV14 and J is TRBJ2-5; 7 bases are a match to TRBD2. V trimming: 4 bases; J trimming: 11 bases; junction bases outside the gene matches: 16. Germline CDR1 reads SGHDN; CDR2 reads FVKESK. The CDR3 length is 15 residues.

The J gene is TRBJ2-5, the V gene TRBV5-1, with D unresolved. Germline lookup yields CDR1 SGHRS and CDR2 YFSETQ. There are 15 residues in the CDR3. With 0 bases removed from V and 2 bases from J, the gap between germline ends came to 11 bases. The CDR3: CASSLAIDQQETQYF. The CDR3 DNA follows: TGCGCCAGCAGCTTGGCAATCGACCAACAAGAGACCCAGTACTTC.

V gene TRBV5-1 combines with J gene TRBJ2-1; D is perhaps TRBD2 (6 bases). V lost 5 bases to trimming and J lost 6 bases, with 18 bases between them. This CDR3 region has 15 residues. CDR1 and CDR2 (germline): SGHRS, YFSETQ. The CDR3 nucleotides are TGCGCCAGCAGGCCCAGGGTTAGCGGACCCAATGAGCAGTTCTTC. Amino acid sequence: CASRPRVSGPNEQFF.

Ten or more counts support this clonotype. V usage is TRBV7-2 and J usage is TRBJ2-5; TRBD1 matches at 9 bases. J gave up 5 bases and V 5 bases, and 12 bases lay outside the gene matches. The CDR3 has 16 residues. Germline CDR1 SGHTA, CDR2 FQGNSA. CDR3 region: CASSPRGTGLWETQYF. The CDR3 coding sequence is TGTGCCAGCAGCCCTAGAGGGACAGGGTTGTGGGAGACCCAGTACTTC.

V usage is TRBV3-1 and J usage is TRBJ1-1, with TRBD1 identical over 7 bases. Per germline, CDR1 LGHDT and CDR2 YNNKEL (reference sequence). With 7 bases clipped from V and 7 bases from J, the junction kept 6 bases outside the gene matches. The CDR3 length is 12 residues. The CDR3 region is CASTLRDSEAFF. The CDR3 DNA sequence: TGTGCCAGCACCCTAAGGGACAGTGAAGCTTTCTTT.

This clonotype has only a few counts. V gene TRBV9 combines with J gene TRBJ2-7; D perhaps matches TRBD2 (5 bases). V was clipped by 0 bases and J by 2 bases, with 9 bases between them. Germline V lookup: CDR1 SGDLS, CDR2 YYNGEE. The CDR3 loop spans 14 amino acids. CDR3 in DNA: TGTGCCAGCAGCGTAGCTCCGGAGGCCTACGAGCAGTACTTC. It codes for CASSVAPEAYEQYF.

The gene calls are TRBV24-1 and TRBJ2-1; D perhaps matches TRBD2 (5 bases). With 4 bases removed from V and 4 bases from J, the gap between germline ends came to 13 bases. Germline CDR1 KGHDR, CDR2 SFDVKD. CDR3 size: 15 residues. The CDR3 coding sequence is TGTGCCACCAGTGAACCAGGAGGTTCGTACAATGAGCAGTTCTTC. The encoded protein is CATSEPGGSYNEQFF.

The gene calls are TRBV9 and TRBJ2-1; no clear D. The CDR3 consists of 16 residues. Germline CDR1 SGDLS, CDR2 YYNGEE. The ends were cut back, 3 bases at V and 6 bases at J, with 19 bases in the middle. In DNA, the CDR3 is TGTGCCAGCAGCGCCCGAGAAAGGGTAGTTCGCAATGAGCAGTTCTTC. As protein: CASSARERVVRNEQFF.

The chain employs TRBV7-3 and TRBJ1-6; the D is unclear. Germline CDR1 is SGHTA and CDR2 is FQGTGA. The V and J ends lost 2 bases and 8 bases respectively, with 7 bases between them. The CDR3 is made up of 13 amino acids. The CDR3 reads CASSLRWDSPLHF. CDR3 bases: TGTGCCAGCAGCTTACGGTGGGATTCACCCCTCCACTTT.

This clonotype was seen more than once but under ten times. This sequence joins TRBV20-1 and TRBJ2-3; 7 nucleotides match TRBD2. The CDR3 contains 17 residues. V was pared by 6 bases and J by 5 bases, with 20 bases of the junction left unmatched. Germline CDR1 and CDR2: DFQATT and SNEGSKA (reference sequence). The CDR3 nucleotides are TGCAGTGCACGGATTAGCGGGTCTGGCCTCGGGGAAGATACGCAGTATTTT. Encoded protein: CSARISGSGLGEDTQYF.

The gene calls are TRBV20-1 and TRBJ1-4; 7 positions agree with TRBD1. Looked up from germline, CDR1 is DFQATT and CDR2 is SNEGSKA (reference sequence). With 5 bases clipped from V and 8 bases from J, the junction kept 11 bases outside the gene matches. This CDR3 is built from 14 residues. CDR3 amino acids: CSAPPGQLPEKLFF. DNA for the CDR3: TGCAGTGCTCCCCCGGGACAGCTACCGGAAAAACTGTTTTTT.

The V gene is TRBV2, the J gene TRBJ2-4; either TRBD1 or TRBD2 may supply D (6 bases each). The DNA end is more similar to TRBJ2-7, so the J call may be wrong. Looked up from germline, CDR1 is SNHLY and CDR2 is FYNNEI. CDR3 length: 16 residues. The CDR3 region has the DNA TGTGCCAGCGCTCCCCTTAGGGGGGATACGCCTTACGAGCAGTACTTC. This sequence encodes CASAPLRGDTPYEQYF.

The V gene is TRBV29-1, the J gene TRBJ1-2; the D is unclear. Trimming took 5 bases from V and 4 from J, leaving 11 bases between them. Germline CDR1 SQVTM, CDR2 ANQGSEA. The CDR3 is 12 amino acids. The CDR3, as DNA: TGCAGCGTTACCCAGACTGCCTATGGCTACACCTTC. Translating gives CSVTQTAYGYTF.

The V call is TRBV27, the J call TRBJ2-7, with 7 nucleotides matching TRBD1. CDR3 length equals 15 residues. The junction had 5 bases not matched to a gene; V was cut back by 3 bases and J by 0 bases. Per the germline V gene, CDR1 is MNHEY and CDR2 is SMNVEV (reference sequence). CDR3 protein: CASSFPGQLSYEQYF. CDR3 sequence (DNA): TGTGCCAGCAGTTTCCCGGGACAGCTCTCCTACGAGCAGTACTTC.

The gene calls are TRBV7-6 and TRBJ2-5, with no clear D. The CDR3 spans 12 residues. Trimming removed 6 bases at V and 4 bases at J, with 9 bases between. Germline V gene data show CDR1 as SGHVS and CDR2 as FNYEAQ. CDR3 coding DNA: TGTGCCAGCAGTTCATTAATAGAGACCCAGTACTTC. This gives the protein CASSSLIETQYF.

The chain uses TRBV6-1 and TRBJ2-5, with 7 bases that match TRBD2. The end of the DNA fits TRBJ2-7 better, so the J call may be wrong. CDR1 and CDR2 (germline): MNHNS, SASEGT. This CDR3 contains 14 residues. CDR3 bases: TGTGCCAGCAGTGCTAGCGGTGTTAGGTACGAGCAGTACTTC. It codes for CASSASGVRYEQYF.

V gene TRBV6-2 or TRBV6-3 combines with J gene TRBJ2-3, with TRBD2 identical over 16 bases. The CDR3 is made up of 21 amino acids. Germline V lookup: CDR1 MNHEY, CDR2 SVGEGT. J lost 14 bases, V lost 4 bases, and 27 bases had no gene match. In nucleotides, the CDR3 is TGTGCCAGCAGTTTCCCGGGACTAGCGGGAGGGAGGTTGTTGAATCACAGATACGCGTATTTT. Amino acids: CASSFPGLAGGRLLNHRYAYF.